Listed below are T cell receptor beta chains from one sample, sequenced in a study of CXCR3-negative and CXCR3-positive naive CD8 T cells. TCRdb reprocessed the 5' RACE reads and stores each CDR3 protein as one record, lacking DNA. This sample's clone table lists 60,000 to 70,000 distinct CDR3 sequences. Sequenced sample: naive CXCR3+ CD8+ T cells from blood. These receptors were collected from a human donor in good health. Some clones in this sample may be carry-over from other donors' samples. Both conserved end residues are part of each CDR3.

V gene,J gene,CDR3 protein
TRBV12-3/TRBV12-4,TRBJ2-7,CASRDSLVPEQYF
TRBV29-1,TRBJ2-1,CSVEGLRSAALF
TRBV29-1,TRBJ2-5,CSVEGGSRALETQYF
TRBV7-6,TRBJ2-5,CASSSWTGTGETQYF
TRBV5-6,TRBJ2-1,CASSLGYREDEQFF
TRBV12-5,TRBJ2-7,CASGETGAYEQYF
TRBV7-2,TRBJ2-5,CASSAGLAETQYF
TRBV7-9,TRBJ2-7,CASSLTYGLALHEQYF
TRBV19,TRBJ2-1,CATEVTGGLYNEQFF
TRBV4-1,TRBJ2-1,CASSQAPGRGEYNEQFF
TRBV10-3,TRBJ1-2,CAISESPNGGQPNYGYTF
TRBV4-3,TRBJ1-2,CASSQGTGGAVGYTF
TRBV5-8,TRBJ2-7,CASSLLVEQYF
TRBV27,TRBJ2-1,CASSTRTSYNEQFF
TRBV27,TRBJ2-1,CASRLAGGPDPFF
TRBV7-3,TRBJ2-7,CASSFASGGYEQYF
TRBV7-9,TRBJ2-1,CASSPWTSGAINEQFF
TRBV6-2/TRBV6-3,TRBJ2-7,CASSYEAGGLYEQYF
TRBV15,TRBJ2-7,CATSRDRGQGNYEQYF
TRBV29-1,TRBJ2-1,CSVGWVKWQEQFF
TRBV5-5,TRBJ2-1,CASSLVLGSYNEQFF
TRBV7-6,TRBJ1-4,CASRPGDVNEKLFF
TRBV19,TRBJ1-2,CASSTQGHGYTF
TRBV7-7,TRBJ2-1,CASSLDGSMFYNEQFF
TRBV4-3,TRBJ2-3,CASSQGTVRGADTQYF
TRBV7-9,TRBJ2-5,CASSPPLQETQYF
TRBV7-2,TRBJ2-7,CASSSGGKYYEQYF
TRBV12-3/TRBV12-4,TRBJ1-3,CASTPRLGGNTIYF
TRBV7-3,TRBJ2-7,CASSWTGPDGEQYF
TRBV20-1,TRBJ2-1,CSAPTSGVYNEQFF
TRBV7-6,TRBJ1-1,CASSSPRGSGDTEALF
TRBV15,TRBJ2-1,CATSRGEIGGAFSYNEQFF
TRBV20-1,TRBJ2-1,CSARSAGGHEQFF
TRBV7-6,TRBJ1-1,CASLRGNTEAFF
TRBV5-1,TRBJ2-6,CASSDRGGRGPFPSGANVLTF
TRBV2,TRBJ1-2,CASSPRTGANYGYTF
TRBV10-3,TRBJ1-1,CAISESGRANTEAFF
TRBV5-5,TRBJ1-6,CASSPKYQGQPNSPLHF
TRBV27,TRBJ1-1,CASSLTYDRVAFF
TRBV6-2/TRBV6-3,TRBJ2-1,CASSYDNEQFF
TRBV2,TRBJ2-1,CASSPITYNEQFF
TRBV7-2,TRBJ2-1,CASSPTSGGPFIPYNEQFF
TRBV27,TRBJ2-7,CASSPRAGANEQYF
TRBV15,TRBJ2-7,CATSPKGQWAHEQYF
TRBV21-1,TRBJ2-1,CASSGRDSDNEQFF